This TCR beta chain was captured by sequencing in a study of technical replicates of blood from several donors. The germline CDR1 and CDR2 sequences are SGHRS and YFSETQ. The CDR3 length is 15 residues. V gave up 5 bases and J gave up 4 bases; unmatched junction bases: 8. TCRdb's table, derived via immunoSEQ multiplex PCR, lists solely in-frame clones and lacks some. This table has under 95,000 clones, about 94% appearing once. The V call is TRBV5-1, the J call TRBJ2-1, with 8 bases matching TRBD2. The clonotype comes from a human donor in good health. Input material: T cells isolated from PBMCs. The CDR3 bases are TGCGCCAGCAGAGTTTTGGGACTAGTATACAATGAGCAGTTCTTC. Protein sequence: CASRVLGLVYNEQFF.